This TCR beta chain was documented in a study of blood T cell repertoires in COVID-19. About the research overall: T cells, B-cell-depleted T cells, or PBMCs supplied cDNA or gDNA.

Original handling: Amplification of reference gene primers was used by the study to estimate nucleated cell counts. Assay used: immunoSEQ multiplex PCR; TCRdb lists only in-frame clones, some missing. From that table come the V and J calls and clone size; the DNA was used to work out D and trimming. This sample carries 90,000 to 120,000 clones, around nine tenths of them seen once, and the ten largest clones take under 1.5%. With regard to this clone: The identical CDR3 is also encoded by other nucleotide sequences in the sample.

Per germline, CDR1 SEHNR and CDR2 FQNEAQ (reference sequence). Trimming shortened V by 4 bases and J by 3 bases, and 3 bases separated the two germline ends. The CDR3 is made up of 11 amino acids. The sample was peripheral blood. The TCR was taken from a woman aged 25 to 39 with acute or convalescent COVID-19. The chain is built from TRBV7-9 and TRBJ2-5; D gene unclear. The CDR3 here is CASSSKETQYF. As DNA, the CDR3 is TGTGCCAGCAGCTCCAAAGAGACCCAGTACTTC.